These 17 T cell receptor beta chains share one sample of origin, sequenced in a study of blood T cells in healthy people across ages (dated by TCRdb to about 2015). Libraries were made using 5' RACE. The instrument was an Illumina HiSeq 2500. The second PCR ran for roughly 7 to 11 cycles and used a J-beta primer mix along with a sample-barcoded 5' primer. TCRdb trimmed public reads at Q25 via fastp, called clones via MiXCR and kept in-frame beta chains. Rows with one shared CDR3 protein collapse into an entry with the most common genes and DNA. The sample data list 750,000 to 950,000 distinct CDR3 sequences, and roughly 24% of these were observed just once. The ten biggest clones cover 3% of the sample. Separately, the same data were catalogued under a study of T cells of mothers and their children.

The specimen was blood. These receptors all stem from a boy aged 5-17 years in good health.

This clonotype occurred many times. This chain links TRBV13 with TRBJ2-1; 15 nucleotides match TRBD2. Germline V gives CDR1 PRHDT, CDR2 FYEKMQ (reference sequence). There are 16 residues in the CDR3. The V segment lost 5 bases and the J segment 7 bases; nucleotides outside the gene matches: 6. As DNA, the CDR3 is TGTGCCAGCAGCCTCTGGGGACTAGCGGGGGGAAATGAGCAGTTCTTC. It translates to CASSLWGLAGGNEQFF.

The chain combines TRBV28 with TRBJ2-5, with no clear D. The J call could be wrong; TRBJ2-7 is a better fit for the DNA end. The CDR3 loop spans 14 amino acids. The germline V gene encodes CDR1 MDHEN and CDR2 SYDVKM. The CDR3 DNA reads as TGTGCCAGCAGTTTAAATAGGGCCGCCTACGAGCAGTACTTC. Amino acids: CASSLNRAAYEQYF.

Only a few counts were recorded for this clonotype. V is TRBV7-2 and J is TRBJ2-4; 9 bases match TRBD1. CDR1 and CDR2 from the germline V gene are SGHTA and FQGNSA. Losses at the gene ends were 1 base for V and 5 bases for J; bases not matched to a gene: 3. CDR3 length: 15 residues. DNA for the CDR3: TGTGCCAGCAGCTTAGGGGGACAGGGCCAAAACATTCAGTACTTC. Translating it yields CASSLGGQGQNIQYF.

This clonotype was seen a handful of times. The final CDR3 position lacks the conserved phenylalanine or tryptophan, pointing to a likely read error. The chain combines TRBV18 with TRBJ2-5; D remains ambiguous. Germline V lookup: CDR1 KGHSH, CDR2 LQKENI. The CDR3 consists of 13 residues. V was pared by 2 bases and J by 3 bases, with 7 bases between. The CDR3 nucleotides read TGTGCCAGCTCACCAAGGCAGAAAGAGACCCAGTACCTC. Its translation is CASSPRQKETQYL.

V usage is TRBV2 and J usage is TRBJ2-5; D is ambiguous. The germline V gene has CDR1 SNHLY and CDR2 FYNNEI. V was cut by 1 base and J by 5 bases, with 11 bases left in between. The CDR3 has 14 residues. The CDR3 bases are TGTGCCAGCAGTGAAGTCGGCACCCCGGAGACCCAGTACTTC. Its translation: CASSEVGTPETQYF. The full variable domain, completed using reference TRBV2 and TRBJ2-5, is EPEVTQTPSHQVTQMGQEVILRCVPISNHLYFYWYRQILGQKVEFLVSFYNNEISEKSEIFDDQFSVERPDGSNFTLKIRSTKLEDSAMYFCASSEVGTPETQYFGPGTRLLVL.

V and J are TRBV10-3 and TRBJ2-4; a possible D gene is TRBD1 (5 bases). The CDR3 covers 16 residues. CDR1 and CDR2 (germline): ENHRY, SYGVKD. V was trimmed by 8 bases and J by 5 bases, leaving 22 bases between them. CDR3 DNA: TGTGCCATCCCTGGCCCGACAAGGGGTCGCCAAAACATTCAGTACTTC. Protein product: CAIPGPTRGRQNIQYF.

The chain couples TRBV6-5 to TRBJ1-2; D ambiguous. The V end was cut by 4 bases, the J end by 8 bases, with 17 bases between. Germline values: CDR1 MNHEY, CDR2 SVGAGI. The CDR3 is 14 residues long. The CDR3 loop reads CASSSLKEVGGYTF. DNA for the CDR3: TGTGCCAGCAGTTCCCTCAAGGAGGTAGGGGGCTACACCTTC.

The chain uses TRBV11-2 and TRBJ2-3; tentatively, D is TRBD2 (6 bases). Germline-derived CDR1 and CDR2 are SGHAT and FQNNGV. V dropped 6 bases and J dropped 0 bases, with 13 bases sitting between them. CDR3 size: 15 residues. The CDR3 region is CASRWRVTSTDTQYF. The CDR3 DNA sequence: TGTGCCAGCAGATGGAGGGTTACTAGCACAGATACGCAGTATTTT.

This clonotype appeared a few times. As DNA, the CDR3 is TGTGCCAGCAGCCAGGAGGACCGGGCCCAGTACTTC. Translated, it gives CASSQEDRAQYF. V is TRBV3-1 and J is TRBJ2-5, with D possibly being TRBD2 (5 bases). CDR1 and CDR2 (germline): LGHDT, YNNKEL (reference sequence). V lost 3 bases and J 9 bases, leaving 11 bases between the germline ends. The CDR3 has 12 amino acids.

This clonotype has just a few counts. CDR3 nucleotides: TGTGCCAGCAGTTCACAGGGGGTTCTTAACTATGGCTACACCTTC. It is translated as CASSSQGVLNYGYTF. This sequence joins TRBV6-1 and TRBJ1-2; 8 bases match TRBD1. V trimming: 5 bases; J trimming: 1 base; junction bases outside the gene matches: 6. The CDR3 extends over 15 amino acids. From germline, CDR1 is MNHNS and CDR2 SASEGT.

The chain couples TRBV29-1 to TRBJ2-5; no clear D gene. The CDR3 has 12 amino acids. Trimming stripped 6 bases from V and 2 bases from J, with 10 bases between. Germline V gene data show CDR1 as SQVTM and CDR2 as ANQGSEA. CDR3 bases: TGCAGCGTCGGGCAGCTACAAGAGACCCAGTACTTC. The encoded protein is CSVGQLQETQYF.

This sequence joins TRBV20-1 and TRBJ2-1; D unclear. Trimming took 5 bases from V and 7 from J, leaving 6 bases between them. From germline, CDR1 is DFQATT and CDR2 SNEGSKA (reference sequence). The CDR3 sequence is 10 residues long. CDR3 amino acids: CSAAQNEQFF. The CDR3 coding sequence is TGCAGTGCTGCCCAAAATGAGCAGTTCTTC.

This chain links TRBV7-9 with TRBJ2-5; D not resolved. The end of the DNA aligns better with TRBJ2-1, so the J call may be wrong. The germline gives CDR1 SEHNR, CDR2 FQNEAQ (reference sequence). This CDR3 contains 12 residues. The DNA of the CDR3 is TGTGCCAGCAGCTTAGCCCTTATTGAGCAGTTCTTC. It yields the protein CASSLALIEQFF.

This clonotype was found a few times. The CDR3 protein is CASSPADRDVGEQYF. CDR3 coding DNA: TGTGCCAGCAGCCCGGCGGACAGGGACGTCGGCGAGCAGTACTTC. The rearrangement joins TRBV5-4 to TRBJ2-5; TRBD1 aligns across 8 bases. The J call is doubtful: the DNA matches TRBJ2-7 better. Germline CDR1 is SGHNT and CDR2 is YYREEE (reference sequence). This CDR3 contains 15 residues.

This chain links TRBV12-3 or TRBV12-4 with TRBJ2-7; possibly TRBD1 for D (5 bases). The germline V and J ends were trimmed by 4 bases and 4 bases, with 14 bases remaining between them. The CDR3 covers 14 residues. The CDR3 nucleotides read TGTGCCAGCAGTTCCTTCCAGGGAAAGTACGAGCAGTACTTC. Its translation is CASSSFQGKYEQYF.

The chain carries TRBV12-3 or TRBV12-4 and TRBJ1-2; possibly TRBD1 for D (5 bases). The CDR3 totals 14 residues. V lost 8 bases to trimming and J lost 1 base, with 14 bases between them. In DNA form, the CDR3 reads TGTGCCAGCGCAAACTGGGACCGTAACTATGGCTACACCTTC. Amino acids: CASANWDRNYGYTF.

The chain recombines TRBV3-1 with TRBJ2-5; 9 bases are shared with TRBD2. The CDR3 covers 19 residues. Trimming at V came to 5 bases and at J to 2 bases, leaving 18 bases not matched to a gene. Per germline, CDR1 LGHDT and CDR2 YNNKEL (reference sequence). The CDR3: CASSGLSAGGTRYQETQYF. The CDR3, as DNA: TGTGCCAGCAGCGGATTATCGGCGGGGGGGACCCGTTATCAAGAGACCCAGTACTTC.